The table lists the clone carrying this TCR beta chain with many counts. Documented time point: longitudinal time-point 3. The V gene's germline CDR1 is SGHTA and CDR2 FQGNSA. The V and J ends lost 1 base and 4 bases respectively, with 7 bases between them. This CDR3 is built from 14 residues. This sample is drawn from a study of neurological immune-mediated disorders. The team produced cDNA through 5'RACE using 10-nucleotide random UMIs. TCRdb used MiXCR to reprocess the 5' RACE reads, holding one entry per CDR3 protein. The sample consists of approximately 89,000 distinct CDR3 sequences, about 4% of them appearing once.

The chain combines TRBV7-2 with TRBJ2-2, with no clear D. Input material: PBMCs. This receptor was taken from a woman aged 55-75 years with multiple sclerosis. The CDR3 DNA sequence: TGTGCCAGCAGCTTAGGTGGTAGCACCGGGGAGCTGTTTTTT. Protein sequence: CASSLGGSTGELFF.